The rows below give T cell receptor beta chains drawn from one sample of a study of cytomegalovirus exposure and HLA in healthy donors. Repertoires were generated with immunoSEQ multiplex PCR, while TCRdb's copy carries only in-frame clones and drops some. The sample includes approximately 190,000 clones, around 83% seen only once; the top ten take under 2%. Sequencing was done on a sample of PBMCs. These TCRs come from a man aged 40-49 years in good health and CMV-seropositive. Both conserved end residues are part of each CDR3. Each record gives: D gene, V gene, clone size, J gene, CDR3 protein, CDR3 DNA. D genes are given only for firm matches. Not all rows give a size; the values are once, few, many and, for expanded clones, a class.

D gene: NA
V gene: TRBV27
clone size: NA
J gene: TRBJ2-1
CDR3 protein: CASSLRSIAIDNEQFF
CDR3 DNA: TGTGCCAGCAGTTTAAGGTCAATAGCAATAGACAATGAGCAGTTCTTC

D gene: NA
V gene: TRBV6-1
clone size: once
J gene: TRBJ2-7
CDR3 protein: CASSQTGSSGEQYF
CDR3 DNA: TGTGCCAGCAGCCAGACCGGGTCATCGGGGGAGCAGTACTTC

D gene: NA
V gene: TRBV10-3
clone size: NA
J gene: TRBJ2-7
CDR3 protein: CAISGGDGYEQYF
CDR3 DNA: TGTGCCATCAGTGGGGGGGACGGCTACGAGCAGTACTTC

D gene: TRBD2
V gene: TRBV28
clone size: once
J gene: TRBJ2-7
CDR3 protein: CASTLGGSSYEQYF
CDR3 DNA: TGTGCCAGCACCCTGGGCGGGAGCTCCTACGAGCAGTACTTC

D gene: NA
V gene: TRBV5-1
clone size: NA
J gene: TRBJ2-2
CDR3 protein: CASSDGNTGELFF
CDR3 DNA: TGCGCCAGCAGCGATGGCAACACCGGGGAGCTGTTTTTT

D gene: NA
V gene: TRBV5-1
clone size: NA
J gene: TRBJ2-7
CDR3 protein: CASSGRGPSYEQYF
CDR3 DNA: TGCGCCAGCAGTGGACGAGGGCCCTCCTACGAGCAGTACTTC

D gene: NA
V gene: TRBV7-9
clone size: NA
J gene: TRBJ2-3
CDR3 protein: CASSTAGDTQYF
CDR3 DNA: TGTGCCAGCAGCACTGCAGGAGATACGCAGTATTTT

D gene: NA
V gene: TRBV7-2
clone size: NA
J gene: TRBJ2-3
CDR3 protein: CASSSSTDTQYF
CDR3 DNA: TGTGCCAGCAGCTCAAGCACAGATACGCAGTATTTT

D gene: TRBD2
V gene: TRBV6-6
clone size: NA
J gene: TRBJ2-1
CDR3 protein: CASSYYPQGGEQFF
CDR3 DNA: TGTGCCAGCAGTTACTACCCCCAGGGAGGGGAGCAGTTCTTC

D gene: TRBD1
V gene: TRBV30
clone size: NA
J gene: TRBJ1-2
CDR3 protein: CALMDRGGYGYTF
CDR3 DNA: TGTGCCTTAATGGACAGGGGGGGCTATGGCTACACCTTC

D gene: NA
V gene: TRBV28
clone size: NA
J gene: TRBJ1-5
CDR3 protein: CASRRQGMSNQPQHF
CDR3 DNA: TGTGCCAGCCGCCGTCAGGGGATGAGCAATCAGCCCCAGCATTTT

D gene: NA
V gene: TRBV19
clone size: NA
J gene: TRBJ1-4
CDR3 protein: CASSSPGFPLNEKLFF
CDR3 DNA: TGTGCCAGTAGTTCGCCAGGGTTCCCGCTTAATGAAAAACTGTTTTTT

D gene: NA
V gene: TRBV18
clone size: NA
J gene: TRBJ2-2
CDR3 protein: CASSPRQAAGELFF
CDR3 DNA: TGTGCCAGCTCACCAAGACAGGCGGCCGGGGAGCTGTTTTTT

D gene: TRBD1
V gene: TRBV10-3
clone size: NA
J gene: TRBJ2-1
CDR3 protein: CAISTRQGASGEQFF
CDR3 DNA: TGTGCCATCAGTACTCGACAGGGGGCGTCCGGTGAGCAGTTCTTC

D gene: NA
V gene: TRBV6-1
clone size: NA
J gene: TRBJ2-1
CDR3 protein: CASSERQVTNNEQFF
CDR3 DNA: TGTGCCAGCAGTGAACGACAGGTGACCAACAATGAGCAGTTCTTC

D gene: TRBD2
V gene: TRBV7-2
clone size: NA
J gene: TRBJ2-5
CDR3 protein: CASSDRLAGGQWGETQYF
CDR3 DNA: TGTGCCAGCAGCGATAGACTAGCGGGAGGCCAGTGGGGGGAGACCCAGTACTTC

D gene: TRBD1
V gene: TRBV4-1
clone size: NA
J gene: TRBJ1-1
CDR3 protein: CASSQAGQGTEAFF
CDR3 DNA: TGCGCCAGCAGCCAAGCCGGACAGGGCACTGAAGCTTTCTTT

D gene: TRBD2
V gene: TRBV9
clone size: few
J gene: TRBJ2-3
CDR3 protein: CASSAGTSGFGTDTQYF
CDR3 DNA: TGTGCCAGCAGCGCCGGGACTAGCGGGTTCGGGACAGATACGCAGTATTTT

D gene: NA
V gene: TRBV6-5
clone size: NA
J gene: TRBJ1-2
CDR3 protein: CASSYSRGTYGYTF
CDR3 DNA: TGTGCCAGCAGTTACTCCCGGGGGACCTATGGCTACACCTTC

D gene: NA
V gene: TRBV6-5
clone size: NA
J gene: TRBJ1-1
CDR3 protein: CASRYPGYTEAFF
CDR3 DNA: TGTGCCAGCAGATATCCAGGGTACACTGAAGCTTTCTTT

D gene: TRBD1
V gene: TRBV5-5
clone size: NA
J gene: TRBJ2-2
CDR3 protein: CASSSPTGWSTGELFF
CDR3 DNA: TGTGCCAGCAGCTCTCCGACAGGGTGGAGCACCGGGGAGCTGTTTTTT

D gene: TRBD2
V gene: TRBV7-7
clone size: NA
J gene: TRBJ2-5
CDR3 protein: CASSSGLAGATETQYF
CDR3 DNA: TGTGCTAGCAGCTCGGGACTAGCGGGAGCCACAGAGACCCAGTACTTC

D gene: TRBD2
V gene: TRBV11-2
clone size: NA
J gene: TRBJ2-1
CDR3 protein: CASSFLAGGGNEQFF
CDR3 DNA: TGTGCCAGCAGCTTCCTAGCGGGAGGGGGGAATGAGCAGTTCTTC

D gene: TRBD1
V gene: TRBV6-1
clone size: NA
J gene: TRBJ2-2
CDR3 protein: CASLPRTGVTGELFF
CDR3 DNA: TGTGCCAGCCTCCCAAGGACAGGTGTAACCGGGGAGCTGTTTTTT

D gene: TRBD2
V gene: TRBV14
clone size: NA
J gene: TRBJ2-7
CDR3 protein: CASSQEVGSGRGYEQYF
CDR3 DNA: TGTGCCAGCAGCCAAGAGGTGGGAAGCGGGAGAGGTTACGAGCAGTACTTC

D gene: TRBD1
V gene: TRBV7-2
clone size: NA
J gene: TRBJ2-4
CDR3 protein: CASSLETGVAKNIQYF
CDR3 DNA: TGTGCCAGCAGCTTAGAGACAGGGGTAGCCAAAAACATTCAGTACTTC

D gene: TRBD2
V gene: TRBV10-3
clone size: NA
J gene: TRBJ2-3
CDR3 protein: CAIAGGDGDTQYF
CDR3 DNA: TGTGCCATCGCGGGAGGGGATGGAGATACGCAGTATTTT

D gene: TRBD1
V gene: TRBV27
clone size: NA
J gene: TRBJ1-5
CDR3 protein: CASWDRGGQPQHF
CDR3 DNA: TGTGCCAGCTGGGACAGGGGAGGACAGCCCCAGCATTTT

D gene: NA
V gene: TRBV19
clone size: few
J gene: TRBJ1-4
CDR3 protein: CASRGEGRDEKLFF
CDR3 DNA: TGTGCCAGTAGGGGGGAGGGACGGGATGAAAAACTGTTTTTT

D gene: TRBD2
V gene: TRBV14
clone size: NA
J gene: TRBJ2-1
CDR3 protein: CASSRTSGGDNEQFF
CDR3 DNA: TGTGCCAGCAGCCGGACTAGCGGGGGGGACAATGAGCAGTTCTTC

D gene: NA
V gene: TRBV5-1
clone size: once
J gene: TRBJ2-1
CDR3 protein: CASSSTGYNEQFF
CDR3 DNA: TGCGCCAGCAGCTCGACAGGCTACAATGAGCAGTTCTTC

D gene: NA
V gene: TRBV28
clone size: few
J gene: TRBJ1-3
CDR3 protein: CASSARVVLSGNTIYF
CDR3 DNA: TGTGCCAGCAGTGCCAGGGTTGTGCTCTCTGGAAACACCATATATTTT

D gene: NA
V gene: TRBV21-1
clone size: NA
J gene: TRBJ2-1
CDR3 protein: CASSKETSGRKTYNEQFF
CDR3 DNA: TGTGCCAGCAGCAAAGAGACTAGCGGGAGGAAAACCTACAATGAGCAGTTCTTC

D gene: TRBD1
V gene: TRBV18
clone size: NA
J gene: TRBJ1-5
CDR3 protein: CASSPSRGHGQPQHF
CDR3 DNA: TGTGCCAGCTCACCAAGCAGGGGGCATGGTCAGCCCCAGCATTTT

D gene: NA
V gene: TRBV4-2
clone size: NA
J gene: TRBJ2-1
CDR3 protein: CASSWERRPYNEQFF
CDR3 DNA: TGTGCCAGCAGCTGGGAGCGGAGGCCCTACAATGAGCAGTTCTTC

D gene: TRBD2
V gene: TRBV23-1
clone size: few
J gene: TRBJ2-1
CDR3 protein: CASGPTSGRNNEQFF
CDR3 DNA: TGCGCCAGCGGACCCACTAGCGGGAGGAACAATGAGCAGTTCTTC

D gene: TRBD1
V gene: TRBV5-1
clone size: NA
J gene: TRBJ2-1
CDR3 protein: CASSPDRGIYNEQFF
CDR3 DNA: TGCGCCAGCAGCCCCGACAGGGGGATCTACAATGAGCAGTTCTTC

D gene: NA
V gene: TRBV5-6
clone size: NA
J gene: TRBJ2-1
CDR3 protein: CASSLRETRANEQFF
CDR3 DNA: TGTGCCAGCAGCTTACGGGAGACAAGGGCCAATGAGCAGTTCTTC

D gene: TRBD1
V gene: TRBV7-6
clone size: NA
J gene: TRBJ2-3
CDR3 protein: CASSLGTGADTQYF
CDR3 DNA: TGTGCCAGCAGCTTGGGGACAGGGGCAGATACGCAGTATTTT

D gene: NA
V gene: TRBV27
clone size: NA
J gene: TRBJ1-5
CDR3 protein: CASSLKKPERVLGQPQHF
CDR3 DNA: TGTGCCAGCAGTTTAAAAAAGCCCGAGAGGGTCTTAGGGCAGCCCCAGCATTTT

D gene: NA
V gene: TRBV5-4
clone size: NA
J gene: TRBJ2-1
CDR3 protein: CASSLDRSSYNEQFF
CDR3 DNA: TGTGCCAGCAGCTTGGACAGGAGCTCCTACAATGAGCAGTTCTTC

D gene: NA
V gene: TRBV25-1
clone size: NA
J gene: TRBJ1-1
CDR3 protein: CASSGTNRYEAFF
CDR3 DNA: TGTGCCAGCAGTGGGACCAACAGGTACGAAGCTTTCTTT

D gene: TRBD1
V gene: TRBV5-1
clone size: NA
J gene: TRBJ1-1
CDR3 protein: CASSGQGLNTEAFF
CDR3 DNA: TGCGCCAGCAGCGGACAGGGACTAAACACTGAAGCTTTCTTT

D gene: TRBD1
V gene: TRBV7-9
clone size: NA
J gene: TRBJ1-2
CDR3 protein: CASSLGTGRSDGYTF
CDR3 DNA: TGTGCCAGCAGCTTGGGGACAGGTCGGTCCGATGGCTACACCTTC

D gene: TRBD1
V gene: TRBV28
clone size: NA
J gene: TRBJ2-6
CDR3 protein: CASRRGPGANVLTF
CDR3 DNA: TGTGCCAGCAGAAGGGGGCCCGGGGCCAACGTCCTGACTTTC

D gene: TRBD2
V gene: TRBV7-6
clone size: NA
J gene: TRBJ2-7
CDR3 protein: CASSPRQRGAYEQYF
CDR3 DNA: TGTGCCAGCAGCCCCCGTCAGCGGGGTGCCTACGAGCAGTACTTC

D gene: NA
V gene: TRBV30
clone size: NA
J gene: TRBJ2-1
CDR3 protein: CAWSILQYEQFF
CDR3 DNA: TGTGCCTGGAGTATCCTGCAGTACGAGCAGTTCTTC

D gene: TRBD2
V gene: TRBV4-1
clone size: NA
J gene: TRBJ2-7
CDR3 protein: CASSQSSGEQYF
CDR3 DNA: TGCGCCAGCAGCCAATCTAGCGGAGAGCAGTACTTC

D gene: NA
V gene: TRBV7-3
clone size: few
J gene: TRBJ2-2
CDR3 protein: CASSLPGGIAGELFF
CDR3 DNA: TGTGCCAGCAGCCTTCCTGGGGGCATAGCCGGGGAGCTGTTTTTT

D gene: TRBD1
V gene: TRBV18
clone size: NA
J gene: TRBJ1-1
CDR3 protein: CASSWPGTGRGAFF
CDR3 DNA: TGTGCCAGCTCATGGCCCGGGACAGGGAGAGGAGCTTTCTTT

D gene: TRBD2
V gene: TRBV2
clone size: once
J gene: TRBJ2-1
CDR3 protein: CASRTSRYNEQFF
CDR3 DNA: TGTGCCAGCAGGACTAGCCGATACAATGAGCAGTTCTTC

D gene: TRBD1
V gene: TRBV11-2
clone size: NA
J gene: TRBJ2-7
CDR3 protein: CASSSRGDRLYEQYF
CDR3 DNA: TGTGCCAGCAGCTCCCGCGGGGACAGGCTATACGAGCAGTACTTC

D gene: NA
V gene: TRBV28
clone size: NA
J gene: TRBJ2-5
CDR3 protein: CASSLDSRETQYF
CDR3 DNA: TGTGCCAGCAGTTTAGACAGTCGGGAGACCCAGTACTTC

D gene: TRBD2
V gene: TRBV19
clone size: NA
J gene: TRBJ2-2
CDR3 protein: CASSGPREAFDTGELFF
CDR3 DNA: TGTGCCAGTAGTGGCCCGCGGGAGGCCTTCGACACCGGGGAGCTGTTTTTT

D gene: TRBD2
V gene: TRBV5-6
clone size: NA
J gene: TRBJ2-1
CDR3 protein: CASSPLSGGPYNEQFF
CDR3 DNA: TGTGCCAGCAGCCCCCTTAGCGGGGGACCCTACAATGAGCAGTTCTTC